The 26 T cell receptor beta chains given below trace back to one sample, sequenced in a study of CD8 T cells in ankylosing spondylitis. TCRdb itself ran the 5' RACE reads through MiXCR, one entry per CDR3 protein. The repertoire holds around 150,000 distinct CDR3 sequences, with around 43% as singletons. The sequenced material came from synovial fluid, either unsorted or a sorted T cell fraction (not recorded which). These receptors originate from a male donor with ankylosing spondylitis.

This clonotype was detected only a few times. The chain carries TRBV12-3 or TRBV12-4 and TRBJ2-1; possible D gene TRBD2, 7 bases. The CDR3 runs to 15 residues. V was trimmed by 3 bases and J by 7 bases, leaving 16 bases between them. The CDR3, as DNA: TGTGCCAGCAGTTTGGGGGGGGGCCTTTTGAATGAGCAGTTCTTC. Translation gives CASSLGGGLLNEQFF.

The V and J genes are TRBV12-3 or TRBV12-4 and TRBJ2-7, with 8 bases identical to TRBD1. Trimming cost V 6 bases and J 2 bases; bases outside gene matches: 12. This CDR3 has 16 residues. This chain's CDR3 is CASSRLDRGRTYEQYF. The DNA of the CDR3 is TGTGCCAGCAGCCGACTAGACAGGGGCCGAACCTACGAGCAGTACTTC.

This sequence joins TRBV6-1 and TRBJ2-3; 10 nucleotides match TRBD1. CDR1 MNHNS and CDR2 SASEGT come from the germline V gene. Germline trimming cut 6 bases from V and 4 bases from J; bases unmatched to any gene: 10. The CDR3 totals 16 residues. The CDR3 DNA reads TGTGCCAGCAGCGAATTTCCGGGACAGGGGTCAGATACGCAGTATTTT. Its protein product is CASSEFPGQGSDTQYF.

This clonotype was seen a few times. The CDR3 DNA is TGTGCCATCAAGAAGGGAGGTGTTCCAGTTACGCAGTATTTT. This gives the protein CAIKKGGVPVTQYF. The chain employs TRBV10-3 and TRBJ2-3, with a possible D match to TRBD2 (6 bases). The CDR3 loop spans 14 amino acids. CDR1 ENHRY and CDR2 SYGVKD come from the germline V gene. The germline V and J ends were trimmed by 7 bases and 8 bases, with 19 bases remaining between them.

V is TRBV4-1 and J is TRBJ2-7, with 8 bases identical to TRBD1. CDR1 and CDR2 from the germline V gene are MGHRA and YSYEKL. Germline trimming cut 4 bases from V and 4 bases from J; bases unmatched to any gene: 12. This CDR3 has 16 residues. CDR3 in DNA: TGCGCCAGCAGCCGGATTCCGGACAGGGAAGGATACGAGCAGTACTTC. As protein: CASSRIPDREGYEQYF.

This clonotype showed up just a few times. The V and J genes are TRBV27 and TRBJ2-2; D is unresolved. The V end was cut by 2 bases, the J end by 0 bases, with 4 bases between. The CDR3 consists of 14 residues. Germline V gives CDR1 MNHEY, CDR2 SMNVEV (reference sequence). CDR3 amino acids: CASSLATNTGELFF. The CDR3 nucleotides read TGTGCCAGCAGTTTAGCCACGAACACCGGGGAGCTGTTTTTT.

This clonotype turned up a few times. One end of the junction is discordant with germline, which a read error may explain. This chain connects TRBV12-3 or TRBV12-4 to TRBJ1-1, with D hard to call. The CDR3 loop spans 10 amino acids. For the CDR3, the DNA is TGTGCCAGCAGCCCTTCCCGACTTTCTTTT. Its protein product is CASSPSRLSF.

The chain employs TRBV5-1 and TRBJ2-3; a possible D gene is TRBD1 (7 bases). Trimming pared 2 bases from V and 2 bases from J, leaving 12 bases between. Germline V gene data show CDR1 as SGHRS and CDR2 as YFSETQ. CDR3 length: 15 residues. As DNA, the CDR3 is TGCGCCAGCAGCTTCCCAGGGGGGCCCACAGATACGCAGTATTTT. Protein: CASSFPGGPTDTQYF.

This rearrangement joins TRBV20-1 to TRBJ1-2, with D hard to call. The germline V and J ends were trimmed by 0 bases and 8 bases, with 16 bases remaining between them. The CDR3 spans 14 residues. The V gene's germline CDR1 is DFQATT and CDR2 SNEGSKA (reference sequence). CDR3 coding DNA: TGCAGTGCTAGAGATAGGGCAGTACAACCCGGCTACACCTTC. It is translated as CSARDRAVQPGYTF.

The rearrangement joins TRBV19 to TRBJ2-1; D tentatively fits TRBD1 or TRBD2 (7 bases each). CDR1 is LNHDA, CDR2 SQIVND, per germline (reference sequence). V shed 5 bases and J shed 8 bases, with 16 bases lying between them. The CDR3 sequence is 14 residues long. For the CDR3, the DNA is TGTGCCAGTAGTCAGGGGGGGCGGAGGTATGAGCAGTTCTTC. It yields the protein CASSQGGRRYEQFF.

This clonotype was seen a handful of times. The gene calls are TRBV11-2 and TRBJ1-1; 7 positions match TRBD1. Trimming took 2 bases from V and 4 from J; bases not matched to a gene: 10. In germline, CDR1 is SGHAT, CDR2 FQNNGV. The CDR3 is 16 amino acids. The CDR3 loop reads CASSLSYRGLSTEAFF. The DNA of the CDR3 is TGTGCCAGCAGCTTATCATACAGGGGATTGAGCACTGAAGCTTTCTTT.

The chain links TRBV12-3 or TRBV12-4 to TRBJ1-5; the D is unclear. The CDR3 has 18 amino acids. V was trimmed by 2 bases and J by 1 base, leaving 18 bases between them. CDR3 amino acids: CASSLIKVPRASNQPQHF. The DNA for the CDR3 is TGTGCCAGCAGTTTAATAAAGGTTCCCCGAGCAAGCAATCAGCCCCAGCATTTT.

This chain's CDR3 is CSANVPSYNEQFF. The CDR3, as DNA: TGCAGTGCTAACGTCCCCTCCTACAATGAGCAGTTCTTC. The rearrangement joins TRBV20-1 to TRBJ2-1; D gene ambiguous. Germline CDR1 is DFQATT and CDR2 is SNEGSKA (reference sequence). The V end was cut by 4 bases, the J end by 0 bases, with 7 bases between. The CDR3 sequence is 13 residues long.

The J gene is TRBJ2-7, the V gene TRBV15; maybe TRBD2 (5 bases). V was trimmed by 6 bases and J by 3 bases, leaving 12 bases between them. Germline CDR1 reads LNHNV; CDR2 reads YYDKDF (reference sequence). The CDR3 runs 13 residues. Here the CDR3 DNA reads TGTGCCACCAGGCCGACGGGGTTCTACGAGCAGTACTTC. Protein sequence: CATRPTGFYEQYF.

The V gene is TRBV10-1, the J gene TRBJ1-2, with TRBD1 matching over 8 bases. The junction had 12 bases not matched to a gene; V was cut back by 6 bases and J by 0 bases. Germline CDR1 is WNHNN and CDR2 is SYGVQD (reference sequence). The CDR3 is made up of 17 amino acids. The CDR3 protein is CASSRPDRAPTNYGYTF. The CDR3, as DNA: TGCGCCAGCAGCCGCCCGGACAGGGCCCCTACTAACTATGGCTACACCTTC.

The chain carries TRBV6-1 and TRBJ1-1; D perhaps matches TRBD1 (5 bases). Trimming pared 6 bases from V and 5 bases from J, leaving 19 bases between. The CDR3 runs 15 residues. Germline lookup yields CDR1 MNHNS and CDR2 SASEGT. As DNA, the CDR3 is TGTGCCAGCAGCCTAGGACCCAGGGTAGGAACTGAAGCTTTCTTT. It specifies CASSLGPRVGTEAFF.

The chain couples TRBV3-1 to TRBJ2-7; tentatively, D is TRBD2 (6 bases). The CDR3 is made up of 14 amino acids. V was clipped by 1 base and J by 6 bases, with 13 bases between them. CDR1 is LGHDT and CDR2 is YNNKEL in the germline V gene (reference sequence). The CDR3 DNA is TGTGCCAGCAGCCAAGCGGAGGGGCGAGGCGAGCAGTACTTC. It codes for CASSQAEGRGEQYF.

This rearrangement joins TRBV6-5 to TRBJ1-1, with TRBD1 matching 7 bases. The CDR3 length is 15 residues. CDR1 and CDR2 from the germline V gene are MNHEY and SVGAGI. J gave up 5 bases and V 0 bases, and 6 bases lay outside the gene matches. CDR3 region: CASSYSRGPRTEAFF. CDR3 DNA: TGTGCCAGCAGTTACTCGAGGGGGCCGAGGACTGAAGCTTTCTTT.

The rearrangement links TRBV12-3 or TRBV12-4 to TRBJ2-1, with 8 positions matching TRBD2. After removal of 5 bases from V and 8 bases from J, the junction contained 14 bases not matched to a gene. The CDR3 loop spans 16 amino acids. The CDR3 DNA follows: TGTGCCAGCAGTCCCACTCTAGCGGGCCTAGCGGATGAGCAGTTCTTC. Its translation: CASSPTLAGLADEQFF.

This clonotype was detected many times. The conserved final phenylalanine or tryptophan is absent from the CDR3, which likely points to a read error. The DNA is left out, because the CDR3 cannot be placed on it with certainty; the CDR3 is given as TCRdb lists it. The chain is built from TRBV30 and TRBJ1-1. Germline values: CDR1 GTSNPN, CDR2 SVGIG (reference sequence). The CDR3 numbers 13 amino acids, ends counted. The CDR3 sequence: CAWSRGGAAAREI.

The rearrangement links TRBV6-1 to TRBJ2-1; 7 bases are a match to TRBD2. The CDR3 extends over 15 amino acids. Germline V gives CDR1 MNHNS, CDR2 SASEGT. After removal of 7 bases from V and 6 bases from J, the junction contained 12 bases not matched to a gene. The CDR3 here is CASTPSTSPVNEQFF. CDR3 in DNA: TGTGCCAGCACCCCATCGACTAGCCCCGTCAATGAGCAGTTCTTC.

The chain is built from TRBV5-1 and TRBJ2-1, with a weak D call TRBD1 (6 bases). The CDR3 is 16 residues long. V was clipped by 1 base and J by 2 bases, with 13 bases between them. The germline gives CDR1 SGHRS, CDR2 YFSETQ. This CDR3 reads CASSLPGVGTYNEQFF. In DNA, the CDR3 is TGCGCCAGCAGCTTGCCAGGGGTAGGCACCTACAATGAGCAGTTCTTC.

This chain connects TRBV5-1 to TRBJ1-1; D unclear. The CDR3 runs 12 residues. Germline V gene sequence: CDR1 SGHRS, CDR2 YFSETQ. Trimming pared 2 bases from V and 1 base from J, leaving 3 bases between. CDR3 bases: TGCGCCAGCAGCTTTGAGAACACTGAAGCTTTCTTT. It specifies CASSFENTEAFF.

CDR3 residues: CASSEGFQGDYGYTF. The CDR3 DNA follows: TGTGCCAGCAGTGAAGGTTTTCAGGGCGACTATGGCTACACCTTC. J is TRBJ1-2 and V is TRBV6-1; D possibly corresponds to TRBD1 (5 bases). The V gene lost 1 base and the J gene lost 3 bases, with 12 bases spanning the gap. The germline V gene encodes CDR1 MNHNS and CDR2 SASEGT. This CDR3 is 15 amino acids long.

V gene TRBV7-8 combines with J gene TRBJ1-3, with a tentative D call TRBD1 (6 bases). V lost 2 bases, J lost 0 bases, and 11 bases lay in between. Germline CDR1 reads SGHVS; CDR2 reads FQNEAQ. CDR3 length: 16 amino acids. The CDR3 DNA sequence: TGTGCCAGCAGCTTACGGGGGGCGAGCTCTGGAAACACCATATATTTT. Protein sequence: CASSLRGASSGNTIYF.

The J gene is TRBJ2-7, the V gene TRBV18, with 12 nucleotides matching TRBD2. CDR1 is KGHSH, CDR2 LQKENI, per germline. V gave up 4 bases and J gave up 3 bases; unmatched junction bases: 13. CDR3 length equals 18 residues. The CDR3 nucleotides read TGTGCCAGCTCACTCAGACTAGCGGGAGCTGTAGAGGGCTACGAGCAGTACTTC. Translation gives CASSLRLAGAVEGYEQYF.